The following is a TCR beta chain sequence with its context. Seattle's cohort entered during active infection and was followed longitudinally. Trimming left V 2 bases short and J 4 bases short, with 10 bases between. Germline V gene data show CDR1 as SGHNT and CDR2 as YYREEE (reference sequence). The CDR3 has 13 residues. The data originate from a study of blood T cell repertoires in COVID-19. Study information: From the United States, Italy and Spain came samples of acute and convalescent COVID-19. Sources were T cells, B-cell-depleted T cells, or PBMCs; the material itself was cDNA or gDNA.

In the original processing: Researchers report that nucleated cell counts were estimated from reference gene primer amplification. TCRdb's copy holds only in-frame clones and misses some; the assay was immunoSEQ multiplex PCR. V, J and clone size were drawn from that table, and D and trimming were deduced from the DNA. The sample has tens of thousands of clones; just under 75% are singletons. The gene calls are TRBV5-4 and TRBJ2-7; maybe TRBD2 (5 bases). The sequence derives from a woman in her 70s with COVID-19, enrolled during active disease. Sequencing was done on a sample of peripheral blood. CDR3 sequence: CASSLIREYEQYF. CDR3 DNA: TGTGCCAGCAGCTTAATTAGGGAGTACGAGCAGTACTTC.